This T cell receptor beta chain is drawn from a study of blood T cell repertoires in COVID-19. The wider study: Samples taken during acute and convalescent COVID-19 were collected in the United States, Italy and Spain. The analysed material was cDNA or gDNA that came from T cells, B-cell-depleted T cells, or PBMCs.

The CDR3 loop spans 16 amino acids. Germline CDR1 and CDR2: MGHRA and YSYEKL. V gave up 5 bases and J gave up 4 bases, with 18 bases separating them. Original methodology: Amplified reference gene primers provided the basis for estimating nucleated cell counts. The method was immunoSEQ multiplex PCR; TCRdb's version includes in-frame clones alone and lacks a portion of them. The D gene and trimming were derived from the DNA, and the V and J assignments and clone size from that table. The sample shows 250,000 to 300,000 clones, around 88% of them seen only once. This TCR was sampled from a man aged 25-45 years with active or convalescent COVID-19. The chain uses TRBV4-1 and TRBJ2-1, with D perhaps TRBD1 (6 bases). Sequencing used peripheral blood. The CDR3 sequence: CASSAPSGGGYNEQFF. DNA of the CDR3: TGCGCCAGCAGCGCCCCGTCTGGGGGCGGATACAATGAGCAGTTCTTC.